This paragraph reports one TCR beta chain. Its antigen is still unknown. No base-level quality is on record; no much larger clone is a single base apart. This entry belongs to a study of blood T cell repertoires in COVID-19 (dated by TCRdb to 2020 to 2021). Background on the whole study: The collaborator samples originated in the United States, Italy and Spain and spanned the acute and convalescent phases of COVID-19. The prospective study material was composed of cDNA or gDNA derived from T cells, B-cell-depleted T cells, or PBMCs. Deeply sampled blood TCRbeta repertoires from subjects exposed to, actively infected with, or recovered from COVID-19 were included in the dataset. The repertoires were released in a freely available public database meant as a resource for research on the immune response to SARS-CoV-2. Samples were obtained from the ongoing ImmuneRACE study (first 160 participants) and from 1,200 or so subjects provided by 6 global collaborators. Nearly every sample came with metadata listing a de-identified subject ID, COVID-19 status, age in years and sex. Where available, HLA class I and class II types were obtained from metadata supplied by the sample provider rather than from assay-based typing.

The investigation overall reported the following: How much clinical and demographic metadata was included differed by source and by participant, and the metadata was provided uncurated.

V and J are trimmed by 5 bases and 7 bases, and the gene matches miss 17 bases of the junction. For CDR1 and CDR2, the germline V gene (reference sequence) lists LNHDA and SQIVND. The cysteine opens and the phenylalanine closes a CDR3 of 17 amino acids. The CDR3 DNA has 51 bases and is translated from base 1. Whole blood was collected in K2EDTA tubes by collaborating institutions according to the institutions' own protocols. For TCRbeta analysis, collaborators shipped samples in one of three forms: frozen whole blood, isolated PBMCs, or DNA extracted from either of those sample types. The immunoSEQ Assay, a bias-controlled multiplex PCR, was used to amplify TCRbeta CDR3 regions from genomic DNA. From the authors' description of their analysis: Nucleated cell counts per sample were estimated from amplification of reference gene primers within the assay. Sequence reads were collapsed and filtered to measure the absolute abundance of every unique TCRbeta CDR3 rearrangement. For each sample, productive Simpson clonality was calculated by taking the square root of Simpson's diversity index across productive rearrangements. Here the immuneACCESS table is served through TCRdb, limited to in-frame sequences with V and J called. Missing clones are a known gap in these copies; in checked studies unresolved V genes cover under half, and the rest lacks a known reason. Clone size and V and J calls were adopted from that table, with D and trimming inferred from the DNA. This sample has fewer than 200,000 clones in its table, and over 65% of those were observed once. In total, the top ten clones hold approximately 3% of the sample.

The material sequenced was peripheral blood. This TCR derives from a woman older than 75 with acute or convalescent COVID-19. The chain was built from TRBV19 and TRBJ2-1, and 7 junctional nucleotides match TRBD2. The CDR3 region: CASSPRSGGHSGNEQFF. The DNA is TGTGCCAGTAGTCCCCGCTCGGGAGGCCACTCTGGAAATGAGCAGTTCTTC.